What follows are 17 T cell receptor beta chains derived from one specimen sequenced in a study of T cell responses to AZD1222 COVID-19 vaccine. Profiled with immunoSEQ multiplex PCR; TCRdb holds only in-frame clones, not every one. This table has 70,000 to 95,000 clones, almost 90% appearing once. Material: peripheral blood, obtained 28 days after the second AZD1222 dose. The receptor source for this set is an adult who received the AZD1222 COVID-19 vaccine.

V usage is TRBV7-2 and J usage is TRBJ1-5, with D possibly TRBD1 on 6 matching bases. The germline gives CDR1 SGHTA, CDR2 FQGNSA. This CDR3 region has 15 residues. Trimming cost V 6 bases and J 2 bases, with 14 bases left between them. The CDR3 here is CASSTQGRGNQPQHF. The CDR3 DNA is TGTGCCAGCAGTACACAGGGACGGGGCAATCAGCCCCAGCATTTT.

CDR3 region: CASSPGTAFSNYGYTF. CDR3 nucleotide sequence: TGTGCCAGCAGCCCCGGGACAGCGTTCTCTAACTATGGCTACACCTTC. The genes are TRBV7-8 and TRBJ1-2; 7 nucleotides match TRBD1. CDR3 size: 16 residues. Germline V gene data show CDR1 as SGHVS and CDR2 as FQNEAQ. V lost 5 bases, J lost 0 bases, and 9 bases stayed unmatched.

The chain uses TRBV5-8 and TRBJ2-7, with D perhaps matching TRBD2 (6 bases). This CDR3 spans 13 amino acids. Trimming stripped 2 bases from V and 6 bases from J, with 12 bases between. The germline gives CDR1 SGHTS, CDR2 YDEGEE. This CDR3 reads CASSFQEEGEQYF. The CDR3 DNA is TGTGCCAGCAGCTTTCAGGAGGAGGGCGAGCAGTACTTC.

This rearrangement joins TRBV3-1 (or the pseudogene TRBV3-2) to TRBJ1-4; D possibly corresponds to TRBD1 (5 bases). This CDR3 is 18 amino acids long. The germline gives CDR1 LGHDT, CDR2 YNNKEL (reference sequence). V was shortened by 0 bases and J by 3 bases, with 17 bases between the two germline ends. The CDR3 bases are TGTGCCAGCAGCCAAGATTCCCAGGTTGGAGGGGCTAATGAAAAACTGTTTTTT. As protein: CASSQDSQVGGANEKLFF.

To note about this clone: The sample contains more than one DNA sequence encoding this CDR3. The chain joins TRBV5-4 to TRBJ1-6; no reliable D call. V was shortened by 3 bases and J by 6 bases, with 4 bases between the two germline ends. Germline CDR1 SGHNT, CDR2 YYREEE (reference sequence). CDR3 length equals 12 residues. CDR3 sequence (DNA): TGTGCCAGCAGCTGGGGTAATTCACCCCTCCACTTT. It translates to CASSWGNSPLHF.

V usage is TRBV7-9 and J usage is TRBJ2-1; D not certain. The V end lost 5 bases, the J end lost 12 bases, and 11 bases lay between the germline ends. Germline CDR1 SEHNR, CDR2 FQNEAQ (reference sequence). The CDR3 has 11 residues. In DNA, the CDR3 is TGTGCCAGCAGCCCTCTACTGGTGCAGTTCTTC. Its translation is CASSPLLVQFF.

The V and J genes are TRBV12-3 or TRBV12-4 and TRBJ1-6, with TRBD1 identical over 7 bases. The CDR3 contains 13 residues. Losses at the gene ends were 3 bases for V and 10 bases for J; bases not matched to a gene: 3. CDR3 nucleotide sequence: TGTGCCAGCAGTTTTCAGGGGGAGTCACCCCTCCACTTT. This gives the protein CASSFQGESPLHF.

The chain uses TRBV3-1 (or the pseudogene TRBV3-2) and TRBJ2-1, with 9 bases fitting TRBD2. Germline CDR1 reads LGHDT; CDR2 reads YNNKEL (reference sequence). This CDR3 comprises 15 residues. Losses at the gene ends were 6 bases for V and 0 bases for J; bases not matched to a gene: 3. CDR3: CASRRSGGSYNEQFF. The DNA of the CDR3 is TGTGCCAGCAGACGTAGCGGGGGCTCCTACAATGAGCAGTTCTTC.

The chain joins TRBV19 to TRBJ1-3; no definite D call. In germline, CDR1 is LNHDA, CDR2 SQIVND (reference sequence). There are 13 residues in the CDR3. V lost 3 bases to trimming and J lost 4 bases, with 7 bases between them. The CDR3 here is CASSIRNGNTIYF. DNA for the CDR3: TGTGCCAGTAGTATTCGTAACGGAAACACCATATATTTT.

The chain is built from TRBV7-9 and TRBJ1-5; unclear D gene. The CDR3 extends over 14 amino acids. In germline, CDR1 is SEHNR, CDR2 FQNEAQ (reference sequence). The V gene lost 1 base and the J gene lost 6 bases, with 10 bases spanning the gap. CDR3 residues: CASSLGTGVQPQHF. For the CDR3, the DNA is TGTGCCAGCAGCTTAGGTACGGGAGTTCAGCCCCAGCATTTT.

The CDR3 protein is CASSGKQGDTEAFF. CDR3 DNA sequence: TGTGCCAGCAGCGGCAAACAGGGGGACACTGAAGCTTTCTTT. The V call is TRBV9, the J call TRBJ1-1; TRBD1 matches 8 bases. The CDR3 is 14 residues long. The junction had 4 bases not matched to a gene; V was cut back by 3 bases and J by 3 bases. Germline lookup yields CDR1 SGDLS and CDR2 YYNGEE.

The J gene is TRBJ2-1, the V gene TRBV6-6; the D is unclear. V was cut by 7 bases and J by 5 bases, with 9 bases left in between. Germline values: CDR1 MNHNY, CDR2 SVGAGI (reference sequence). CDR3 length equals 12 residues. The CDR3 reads CASMSVNNEQFF. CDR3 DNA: TGTGCCAGCATGAGCGTTAACAATGAGCAGTTCTTC.

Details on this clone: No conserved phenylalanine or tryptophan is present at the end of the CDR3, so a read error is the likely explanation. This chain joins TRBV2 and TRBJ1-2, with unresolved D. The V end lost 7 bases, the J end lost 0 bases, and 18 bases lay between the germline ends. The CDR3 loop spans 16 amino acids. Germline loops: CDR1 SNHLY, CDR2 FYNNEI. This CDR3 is CASTEIPVQANYGYTL. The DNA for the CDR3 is TGTGCCAGCACCGAAATCCCGGTCCAAGCTAACTATGGCTACACCCTC.

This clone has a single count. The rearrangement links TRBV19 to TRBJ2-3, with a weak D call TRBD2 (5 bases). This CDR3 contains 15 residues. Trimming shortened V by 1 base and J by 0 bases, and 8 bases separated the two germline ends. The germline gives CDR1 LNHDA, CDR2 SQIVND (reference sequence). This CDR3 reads CASSIAGYSTDTQYF. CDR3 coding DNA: TGTGCCAGTAGTATAGCGGGATATAGCACAGATACGCAGTATTTT.

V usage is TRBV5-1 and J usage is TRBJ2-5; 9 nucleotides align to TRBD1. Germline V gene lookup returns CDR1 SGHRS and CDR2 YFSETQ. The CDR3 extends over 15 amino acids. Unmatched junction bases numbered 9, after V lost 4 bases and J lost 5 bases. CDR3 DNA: TGCGCCAGCAGCCCGCCGACAGGGGGGGGTGAGACCCAGTACTTC. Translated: CASSPPTGGGETQYF.

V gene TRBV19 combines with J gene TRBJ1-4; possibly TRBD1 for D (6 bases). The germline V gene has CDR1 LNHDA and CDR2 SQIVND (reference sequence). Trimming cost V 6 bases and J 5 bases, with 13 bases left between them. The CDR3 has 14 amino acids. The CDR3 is CASSRGVTNEKLFF. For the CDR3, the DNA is TGTGCCAGTAGCAGGGGTGTTACCAATGAAAAACTGTTTTTT.

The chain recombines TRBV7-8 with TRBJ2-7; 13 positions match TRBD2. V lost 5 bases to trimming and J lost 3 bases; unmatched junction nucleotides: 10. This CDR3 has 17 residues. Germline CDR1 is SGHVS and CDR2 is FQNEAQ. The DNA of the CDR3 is TGTGCCAGCAGCCGAGGGACTAGCGGGACTGTCAGCTACGAGCAGTACTTC. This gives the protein CASSRGTSGTVSYEQYF.